The 5 T cell receptor beta chains presented below share a single source sample, sequenced in a study of blood T cell repertoires in COVID-19. Some clones are missing from TCRdb's copy, which holds only in-frame ones; the method was immunoSEQ multiplex PCR. The table has roughly 310,000 clones, roughly 90% seen once. The sequenced sample was peripheral blood. These receptors originate from a woman in her twenties or thirties with COVID-19, enrolled during active disease.

The chain couples TRBV10-3 to TRBJ2-3, with TRBD2 identical over 13 bases. The J segment lost 2 bases and the V segment lost 8 bases, leaving 4 bases of the junction unmatched. The CDR3 is made up of 15 amino acids. The germline CDR1 and CDR2 sequences are ENHRY and SYGVKD. DNA for the CDR3: TGTGCCATCCAGGGGACTAGCGGGATCACAGATACGCAGTATTTT. This translates into CAIQGTSGITDTQYF.

The genes are TRBV2 and TRBJ1-5; 9 positions match TRBD1. In germline, CDR1 is SNHLY, CDR2 FYNNEI. V shed 5 bases, J shed 10 bases, and the junction held 9 bases outside the gene matches. The CDR3 runs to 14 residues. In DNA form, the CDR3 reads TGTGCCAGCAGTATGCGACAGGGGGTCGACCCCCAGCATTTT. It translates to CASSMRQGVDPQHF.

V is TRBV27 and J is TRBJ2-7; 11 positions match TRBD2. Trimming took 2 bases from V and 3 from J; bases not matched to a gene: 6. Germline CDR1 and CDR2: MNHEY and SMNVEV (reference sequence). The CDR3 spans 16 residues. As DNA, the CDR3 is TGTGCCAGCAGTTTAATTGCTGGGACTAGCGGCTACGAGCAGTACTTC. Translating gives CASSLIAGTSGYEQYF.

The sample holds one count of this clone. V and J are TRBV2 and TRBJ1-4; 9 bases map to TRBD1. The V gene end was trimmed by 3 bases and the J gene end by 3 bases; junction bases not matched to a gene: 8. The CDR3 totals 17 residues. Germline CDR1 reads SNHLY; CDR2 reads FYNNEI. The CDR3 bases are TGTGCCAGCAGTGAGCTAAGGACAGGGGTTGCTAATGAAAAACTGTTTTTT. Translation gives CASSELRTGVANEKLFF.

The chain carries TRBV2 and TRBJ2-7; possible D gene TRBD1, 6 bases. This CDR3 is built from 15 residues. Germline values: CDR1 SNHLY, CDR2 FYNNEI. Deletions cut 3 bases from V and 6 bases from J, with 18 bases between. CDR3 in DNA: TGTGCCAGCAGTGAGACATACCGCAGAGGGGGCGAGCAGTACTTC. Protein: CASSETYRRGGEQYF. Together with reference TRBV2 and TRBJ2-7, the CDR3 gives the full variable domain: EPEVTQTPSHQVTQMGQEVILRCVPISNHLYFYWYRQILGQKVEFLVSFYNNEISEKSEIFDDQFSVERPDGSNFTLKIRSTKLEDSAMYFCASSETYRRGGEQYFGPGTRLTVT.